This TCR beta chain was sequenced during a study of human T cells and chemical hapten exposure. Study observations and caveats: TCRs above 1 in 1000 frequency did not change with DPC sensitization.

Time point given: patch test 1, 2 weeks after DPC sensitization. Treatment defined: therapeutic diphenylcyclopropenone sensitization with weekly scalp DPC. The CDR3 totals 14 residues. Per germline, CDR1 MNHNY and CDR2 SVGAGI (reference sequence). V lost 4 bases to trimming and J lost 1 base; unmatched junction nucleotides: 3. Source study methods: With a range of roughly 23,224 to 690,600, the median per sample was roughly 97,000 TCRs. TCRdb recomputed calls from the RACE reads with MiXCR, one row per CDR3 protein. TCRdb assigned the V and J calls; the authors' analysis was not used. The profile covers approximately 80,000 distinct CDR3 sequences, with roughly 7.1% appearing a single time and about 1.6% taken by the ten largest. For this clonotype: Its antigen is unidentified.

Sequenced here: whole blood, sampled in connection with sensitization to the hapten diphenylcyclopropenone (DPC). The rearrangement links TRBV6-6 to TRBJ1-2; 7 bases map to TRBD1. The receptor was isolated from a woman in her 30s with alopecia areata. Some clones in this sample may be carry-over from other donors' samples. The CDR3 nucleotides read TGTGCCAGCAGTTCGGGACAGTATAACTATGGCTACACCTTC. Protein: CASSSGQYNYGYTF.